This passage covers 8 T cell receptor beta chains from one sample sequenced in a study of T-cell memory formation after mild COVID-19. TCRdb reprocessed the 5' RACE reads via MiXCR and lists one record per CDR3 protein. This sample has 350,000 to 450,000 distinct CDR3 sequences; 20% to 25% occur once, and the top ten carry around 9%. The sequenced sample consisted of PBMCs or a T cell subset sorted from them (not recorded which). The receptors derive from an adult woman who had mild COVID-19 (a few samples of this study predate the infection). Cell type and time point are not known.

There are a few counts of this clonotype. The CDR3 here is CAWKGGLLYNSPLHF. The CDR3 DNA reads TGTGCCTGGAAGGGGGGACTCCTCTATAATTCACCCCTCCACTTT. J is TRBJ1-6 and V is TRBV30, with D perhaps TRBD1 (6 bases). This CDR3 has 15 residues. V was cut by 4 bases and J by 3 bases, with 13 bases left in between. Germline V gives CDR1 GTSNPN, CDR2 SVGIG (reference sequence).

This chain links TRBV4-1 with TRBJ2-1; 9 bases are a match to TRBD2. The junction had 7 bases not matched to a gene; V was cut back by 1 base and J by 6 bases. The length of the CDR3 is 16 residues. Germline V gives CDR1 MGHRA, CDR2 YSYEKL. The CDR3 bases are TGCGCCAGCAGCCAAGCAGGGCGGGGGGGCCCCAATGAGCAGTTCTTC. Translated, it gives CASSQAGRGGPNEQFF.

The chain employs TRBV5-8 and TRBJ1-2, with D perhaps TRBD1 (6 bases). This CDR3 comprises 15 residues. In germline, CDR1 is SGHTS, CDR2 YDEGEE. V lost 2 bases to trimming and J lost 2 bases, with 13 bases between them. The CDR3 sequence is CASSLDGGGNYGYTF. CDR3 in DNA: TGTGCCAGCAGCTTAGACGGAGGGGGGAACTATGGCTACACCTTC. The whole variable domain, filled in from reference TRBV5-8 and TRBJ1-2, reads EAGVTQSPTHLIKTRGQQATLRCSPISGHTSVYWYQQALGLGLQFLLWYDEGEERNRGNFPPRFSGRQFPNYSSELNVNALELEDSALYLCASSLDGGGNYGYTFGSGTRLTVV.

The CDR3 DNA reads TGCAGTGCTACCCTAGCGGGAGGAACCGATACGCAGTATTTT. This gives the protein CSATLAGGTDTQYF. This chain uses TRBV20-1 with TRBJ2-3; 11 nucleotides match TRBD2. This CDR3 is 14 amino acids long. Germline CDR1 and CDR2: DFQATT and SNEGSKA (reference sequence). V was pared by 4 bases and J by 6 bases, with 6 bases of the junction left unmatched.

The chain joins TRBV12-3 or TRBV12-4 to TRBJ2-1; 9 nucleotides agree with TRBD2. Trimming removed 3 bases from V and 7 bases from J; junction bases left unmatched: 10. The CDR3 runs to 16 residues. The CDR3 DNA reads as TGTGCCAGCAGTTTGGCGGGAGGGTCGGAAGGGAATGAGCAGTTCTTC. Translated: CASSLAGGSEGNEQFF.

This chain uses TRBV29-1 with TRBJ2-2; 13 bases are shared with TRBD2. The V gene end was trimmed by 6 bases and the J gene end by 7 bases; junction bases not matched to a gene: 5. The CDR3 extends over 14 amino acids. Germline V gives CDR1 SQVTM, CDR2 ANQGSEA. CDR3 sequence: CSVGLAGAIGELFF. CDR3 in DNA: TGCAGCGTAGGACTAGCGGGAGCTATCGGGGAGCTGTTTTTT.

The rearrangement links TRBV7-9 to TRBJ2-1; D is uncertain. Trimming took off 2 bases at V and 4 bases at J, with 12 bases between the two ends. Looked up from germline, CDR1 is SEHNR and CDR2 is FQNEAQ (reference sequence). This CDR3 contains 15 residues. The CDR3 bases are TGTGCCAGCAGCTTATTGATGGCAGATTACAATGAGCAGTTCTTC. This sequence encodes CASSLLMADYNEQFF. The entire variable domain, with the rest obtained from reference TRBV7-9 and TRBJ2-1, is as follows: DTGVSQNPRHKITKRGQNVTFRCDPISEHNRLYWYRQTLGQGPEFLTYFQNEAQLEKSRLLSDRFSAERPKGSFSTLEIQRTEQGDSAMYLCASSLLMADYNEQFFGPGTRLTVL.

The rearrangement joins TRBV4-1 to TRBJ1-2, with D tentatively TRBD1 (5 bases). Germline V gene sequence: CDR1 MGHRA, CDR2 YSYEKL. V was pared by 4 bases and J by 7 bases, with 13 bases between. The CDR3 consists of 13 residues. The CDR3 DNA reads TGCGCCAGCAGCCTCGCCGACGGGGGTGGCTACACCTTC. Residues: CASSLADGGGYTF.